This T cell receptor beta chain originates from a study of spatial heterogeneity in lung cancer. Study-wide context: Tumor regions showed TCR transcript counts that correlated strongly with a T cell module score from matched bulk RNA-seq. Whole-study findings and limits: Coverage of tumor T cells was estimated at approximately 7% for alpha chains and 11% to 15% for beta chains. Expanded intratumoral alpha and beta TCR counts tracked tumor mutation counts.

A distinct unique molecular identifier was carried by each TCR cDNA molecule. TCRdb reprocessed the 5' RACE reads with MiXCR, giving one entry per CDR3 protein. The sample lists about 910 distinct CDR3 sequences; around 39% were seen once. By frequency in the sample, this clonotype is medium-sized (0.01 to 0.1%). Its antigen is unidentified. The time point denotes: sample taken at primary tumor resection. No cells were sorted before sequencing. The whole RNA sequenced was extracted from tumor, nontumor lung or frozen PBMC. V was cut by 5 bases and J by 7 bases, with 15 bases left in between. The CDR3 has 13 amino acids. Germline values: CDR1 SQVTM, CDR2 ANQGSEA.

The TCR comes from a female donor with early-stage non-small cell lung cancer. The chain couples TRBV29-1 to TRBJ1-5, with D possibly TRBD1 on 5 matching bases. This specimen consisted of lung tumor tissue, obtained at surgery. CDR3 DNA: TGCAGCGTTACCGGGGGGTGGGAACAGCCCCAGCATTTT. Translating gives CSVTGGWEQPQHF.